This T cell receptor beta chain was recovered during a study of T cell responses to AZD1222 COVID-19 vaccine (TCRdb year 2021). Some background on the complete study: Because spike-specific TCR depth and breadth did not differ between the two schedules, AZD1222 recipients who got a second dose at roughly 4 weeks were pooled with those who got a second dose at roughly 12 weeks. TCR sequencing was performed for 230 to 250 trial participants, of whom about 210 were given two doses of AZD1222 and around 25 were given two doses of MenACWY control vaccine. Trial participants were enrolled by age into subgroups of 18-55, 56-69 and 70-plus years, and about 150, 27 and 61 TCR-sequenced participants, respectively, were included in these subgroups. Summary of the overall study and its limitations: After two AZD1222 doses, spike-specific TCR breadth and depth were significantly higher than at day 0 and than in MenACWY recipients. Most participants were white British and females outnumbered males, and the authors suggested that clonal diversity may have been underestimated. Conclusions about previously exposed vaccinees were limited because only six AZD1222 recipients were SARS-CoV-2 seropositive at baseline. Because no day 14 peak-response samples were available, repertoires were characterized only after the peak T cell response. In the small 56-69-year group, the increase in depth fell short of significance, most likely because of low power. The whole spike protein was spanned by vaccine-associated CD4 TCRs, and dominant responses were seen in regions 160-218 and 743-854. Epitopes outside the regions mutated in the B.1.351 and B.1.1.7 variants were reportedly recognized by nearly half of the unique spike-specific TCRs.

The CDR3 regions of human TCRbeta chains were subjected to immunosequencing. Per the original workflow: TCRs in the repertoires were matched against a reference library of SARS-CoV-2-specific TCRs that had been generated with the MIRA antigen-specificity platform. Breadth was defined as the fraction of unique TCRs that were SARS-CoV-2-associated. Depth was defined as the fraction of total T cells that were SARS-CoV-2-associated. Using the MIRA data, every spike-specific TCR was mapped to the spike region that the TCR reacted to and assigned to either a CD4 or a CD8 class. Log10-transformed breadth and depth values were compared by one-way ANOVA with Sidak's multiple comparisons tests. In TCRdb, the immuneACCESS table is reduced to in-frame sequences with V and J assigned. These tables do not hold every clone; where another copy was compared, an unresolved V gene accounts for under half, and the others remain unexplained. For V, J and clone size, that table is used; D and trimming come from the DNA. The sample records around 130,000 clones, 94% of which are singletons. Clones ranked in the top ten supply 6.6% of the sample.

Taken from the germline V gene, the CDR1 and CDR2 loops are ENHRY and SYGVKD. From cysteine to phenylalanine, the CDR3 is 17 amino acids long. Only the CDR3 part of the read is kept: 51 bases, read in frame from the first base. V was cut back by 0 bases and J by 6 bases, leaving a gap of 18 bases between them. This specimen's time point label, per the study, means: baseline before first vaccination. Vaccinee samples came from UK trials COV001 and COV002, including a single-blind randomized controlled phase 2/3 trial of AZD1222 (ChAdOx1 nCoV-19) in healthy adults. For TCRbeta chain sequencing, PBMC samples were collected from trial participants at day 0 and at day 28 after the second dose. About this clone itself: Its antigen is unknown. Base qualities are not provided; no much larger clone lies one nucleotide away.

This TCR was recovered from an adult in good health. The sequences come from peripheral blood, collected on day 0 of AZD1222 vaccination. Recombination connected TRBV10-3 to TRBJ2-1; the D segment could be TRBD1, given 6 matching bases. The CDR3 protein: CAISESVTGLMGNEQFF. The bases are TGTGCCATCAGTGAGTCGGTGACAGGTTTAATGGGCAATGAGCAGTTCTTC.